This T cell receptor (beta chain) was sequenced during a study of cytomegalovirus exposure and HLA in healthy donors. Study background: The 90 to 150 validation repertoires used a platform that matched the one used for the approximately 610 first-cohort repertoires, as a later analysis reported. Findings and caveats of the study: The listing of some 170 TCR beta chains classed them as cytomegalovirus-associated.

The assay was immunoSEQ multiplex PCR, and TCRdb's table has in-frame clones only and misses some. This sample has roughly 240,000 clones; 87% occur once, and the top ten carry 2.5% to 3%. V lost 6 bases, J lost 6 bases, and 11 bases lay in between. CDR1 MNHEY and CDR2 SMNVEV come from the germline V gene (reference sequence). The CDR3 sequence is 13 residues long. This clone was observed a few times. Its target is unknown. The TCR originated in a man aged 18 to 29 in good health and CMV-seronegative. Sequencing was carried out using PBMCs. The chain couples TRBV27 to TRBJ2-2; TRBD2 is a possible D gene (5 bases). The CDR3, as DNA: TGTGCCAGCAGCCTCACTAGGTCCGGGGAGCTGTTTTTT. The encoded protein is CASSLTRSGELFF.